What follows describes a single TCR beta chain. Germline V lookup: CDR1 SGHVS, CDR2 FNYEAQ. This CDR3 is 13 amino acids long. V lost 4 bases, J lost 5 bases, and 4 bases stayed unmatched. These data originate in a study of CD8 T cells in Susac syndrome. Reverse transcription of about 0.45 to 1 ug RNA used random hexamers. TCRdb reanalysed the immunoSEQ multiplex PCR reads using MiXCR and keeps one entry per CDR3 protein. The sample contains around 80,000 distinct CDR3 sequences, 91% of which appear only once. The T cells that were sequenced for TCR beta were CD8+ and CD4+ cells from blood. The clonotype was recovered from a human donor with multiple sclerosis. The chain carries TRBV7-6 and TRBJ2-5; 7 positions agree with TRBD1. Sequenced input: CD8+ T cells from PBMCs. The CDR3 DNA sequence: TGTGCCAGCAGCTACAGGGGAGATGAGACCCAGTACTTC. Protein: CASSYRGDETQYF.